This T cell receptor (beta chain) was identified in a study of T-cell memory formation after mild COVID-19. Study summary: Most TCR clusters belonged to a single donor.

TCR alpha and TCR beta cDNA libraries carrying sample barcodes and UMIs came from 5'RACE with constant-segment primers. TCRdb fed the 5' RACE reads into MiXCR, producing one record per CDR3 protein. Of fewer than 200,000 distinct CDR3 sequences listed, about a fifth are singletons. V lost 8 bases, J lost 3 bases, and 13 bases lay in between. The CDR3 totals 13 residues. This clonotype turned up a few times. Sequencing input: PBMCs or a T cell subset sorted from them (not recorded which). The receptor was derived from an adult woman who had mild COVID-19 (a few samples of this study predate the infection). Cell type and time point are not known. This chain links TRBV12-3 or TRBV12-4 with TRBJ1-1; D is possibly TRBD1 (6 bases). Here the CDR3 reads CASAQGRDTEAFF. The CDR3 DNA sequence: TGTGCCAGCGCACAGGGCAGGGACACTGAAGCTTTCTTT.